This T cell receptor beta chain was sequenced in a study of T cells in Graves' hyperthyroidism and ophthalmopathy. Across the study: Peripheral blood was acquired at first diagnosis, ahead of any therapy whatsoever.

Study observations and caveats: In validation, the model predicted ophthalmopathy. These predictions came a median about 6.5 months before onset.

Not enrolled were patients with uncontrolled infection, other autoimmune disease, pregnancy or lactation. This clonotype was found many times. The antigen is unknown. Amplified TCR beta CDR3 regions derived from RNA transcripts. With the HTBI primer set, the TCR CDR3 went through a first round of RT-PCR. TCRdb itself ran the multiplex PCR reads through MiXCR, one entry per CDR3 protein. The table includes around 700,000 distinct CDR3 sequences, about a third detected once. CDR1 ENHRY and CDR2 SYGVKD come from the germline V gene. The V and J ends lost 11 bases and 7 bases respectively, with 18 bases between them. CDR3 length equals 12 residues.

The sequenced sample consisted of blood. The TCR was taken from a woman aged 40 to 50 with Graves' hyperthyroidism. The rearrangement links TRBV10-3 to TRBJ2-7, with D maybe TRBD1 (6 bases). CDR3: CASRGPGVEQYF. DNA for the CDR3: TGTGCCTCCAGGGGTCCCGGGGTGGAGCAGTACTTC.